This section outlines one TCR beta chain sequence together with its context. Its antigen is not identified. This sample was taken from a study of lymphopenia after photon versus proton radiotherapy. This CDR3 is 18 amino acids long. CDR1 and CDR2 (germline): SGHNT, YENEEA. J was trimmed by 0 bases and V by 5 bases; bases with no gene match: 10. Overall study results and limits: Relative stability marked proton patients; photon patients lost diversity and naive cells. Survival link was tested only in deceased patients; proton benefit remains a possibility. After lymphocyte nadir, photon-treated repertoires showed oligoclonal expansion, especially CD8+ Temra.

The protocol was immunoSEQ multiplex PCR, while the TCRdb copy is restricted to in-frame clones and leaves out a portion. The table has more than 45,000 clones, 65% to 85% seen once. J is TRBJ2-2 and V is TRBV11-3, with TRBD1 matching over 9 bases. This sample comprised peripheral blood, obtained from a patient treated with proton-based radiotherapy. The clonotype comes from a man aged 60 to 75 with pancreatic cancer. CDR3 coding DNA: TGTGCCAGCAGCAGACCGGGACAGGGATTTACGAACACCGGGGAGCTGTTTTTT. This gives the protein CASSRPGQGFTNTGELFF.